A single sample gave rise to the 29 T cell receptor beta chains below, sequenced in a study of blood T cell repertoires in COVID-19. Clones were sequenced by immunoSEQ multiplex PCR, and TCRdb holds only the in-frame ones, with some missing. The profile covers about 440,000 clones, with about 91% appearing a single time and roughly 12% taken by the ten largest. The source material was peripheral blood. The receptor source for this set is a woman in her forties or fifties with COVID-19, enrolled during active disease.

The J gene is TRBJ1-1, the V gene TRBV7-9; 7 bases agree with TRBD1. The CDR3 totals 13 residues. Germline V CDR1 and CDR2: SEHNR, FQNEAQ (reference sequence). V was clipped by 3 bases and J by 4 bases; unmatched bases: 2. The CDR3 loop is CASSLGDSTEAFF. In DNA form, the CDR3 reads TGTGCCAGCAGCTTGGGGGACAGCACTGAAGCTTTCTTT. Together with reference TRBV7-9 and TRBJ1-1, the CDR3 gives the full variable domain: DTGVSQNPRHKITKRGQNVTFRCDPISEHNRLYWYRQTLGQGPEFLTYFQNEAQLEKSRLLSDRFSAERPKGSFSTLEIQRTEQGDSAMYLCASSLGDSTEAFFGQGTRLTVV.

V usage is TRBV5-8 and J usage is TRBJ1-2; 7 nucleotides line up with TRBD1. Germline V lookup: CDR1 SGHTS, CDR2 YDEGEE. Trimming took 2 bases from V and 5 from J; bases not matched to a gene: 3. The CDR3 loop spans 13 amino acids. CDR3 in amino acids: CASSLMGQYGYTF. DNA for the CDR3: TGTGCCAGCAGCTTAATGGGACAGTATGGCTACACCTTC.

Concerning this clone itself: The sample holds other DNA sequences that translate to the same CDR3. The gene calls are TRBV11-2 and TRBJ2-5; D remains unclear. Germline V gene data show CDR1 as SGHAT and CDR2 as FQNNGV. This CDR3 is 13 amino acids long. V lost 1 base and J 2 bases, leaving 5 bases between the germline ends. CDR3 DNA sequence: TGTGCCAGCAGCTTAGGTCTACAAGAGACCCAGTACTTC. Encoded protein: CASSLGLQETQYF.

The chain joins TRBV30 to TRBJ2-7, with D possibly being TRBD2 (6 bases). The CDR3 consists of 14 residues. Between the trimmed V and J ends, which lost 0 bases and 4 bases, there was a span of 13 bases. Germline values: CDR1 GTSNPN, CDR2 SVGIG (reference sequence). The CDR3, as DNA: TGTGCCTGGAGTGTAGAAGGGGAGGAGTACGAGCAGTACTTC. This translates into CAWSVEGEEYEQYF.

The chain joins TRBV7-7 to TRBJ2-1; 8 nucleotides agree with TRBD2. V lost 5 bases, J lost 5 bases, and 2 bases stayed unmatched. The germline gives CDR1 SSHAT, CDR2 FNYEAQ (reference sequence). The CDR3 covers 13 residues. The CDR3 nucleotides read TGTGCCAGCAGCGTCGGGGGGGACAATGAGCAGTTCTTC. Its translation is CASSVGGDNEQFF.

The chain is built from TRBV11-2 and TRBJ2-1, with D possibly TRBD2 on 6 matching bases. Germline-derived CDR1 and CDR2 are SGHAT and FQNNGV. Deletions cut 11 bases from V and 8 bases from J, with 16 bases between. The CDR3 loop spans 12 amino acids. The CDR3 loop reads CASLLGEDEQFF. The CDR3 DNA follows: TGTGCCTCCCTTTTGGGGGAGGATGAGCAGTTCTTC.

This chain uses TRBV6-5 with TRBJ1-4; 9 bases map to TRBD1. After removal of 5 bases from V and 7 bases from J, the junction contained 5 bases not matched to a gene. The CDR3 has 14 amino acids. The V gene's germline CDR1 is MNHEY and CDR2 SVGAGI. CDR3 in amino acids: CASSNRDRVEKLFF. CDR3 sequence (DNA): TGTGCCAGCAGTAACCGGGACAGGGTTGAAAAACTGTTTTTT.

This chain links TRBV2 with TRBJ2-3; 10 positions agree with TRBD1. The CDR3 has 18 residues. Germline V gene lookup returns CDR1 SNHLY and CDR2 FYNNEI. V dropped 3 bases and J dropped 0; count of bases not matched to a gene: 9. The CDR3 loop reads CASSDIRDRGLSTDTQYF. In nucleotides, the CDR3 is TGTGCCAGCAGTGATATCCGGGACAGGGGACTGAGCACAGATACGCAGTATTTT. The full variable domain, with the rest looked up from reference TRBV2 and TRBJ2-3, is EPEVTQTPSHQVTQMGQEVILRCVPISNHLYFYWYRQILGQKVEFLVSFYNNEISEKSEIFDDQFSVERPDGSNFTLKIRSTKLEDSAMYFCASSDIRDRGLSTDTQYFGPGTRLTVL.

The chain uses TRBV5-4 and TRBJ2-2; 15 nucleotides match TRBD2. The CDR3 is 18 residues long. Trimming removed 3 bases from V and 4 bases from J; junction bases left unmatched: 7. The V gene's germline CDR1 is SGHNT and CDR2 YYREEE (reference sequence). CDR3 loop: CASSSGLAGGLGTGELFF. The CDR3 nucleotides are TGTGCCAGCAGCTCGGGACTAGCGGGGGGACTAGGCACCGGGGAGCTGTTTTTT.

The CDR3 is CAWSAGGANEQFF. The CDR3 nucleotides are TGTGCCTGGAGTGCCGGGGGGGCGAATGAGCAGTTCTTC. The chain links TRBV30 to TRBJ2-1; 8 bases fit TRBD2. The CDR3 is 13 residues long. CDR1 is GTSNPN, CDR2 SVGIG, per germline (reference sequence). V lost 1 base to trimming and J lost 7 bases; unmatched junction nucleotides: 3.

The V call is TRBV18, the J call TRBJ1-1; 9 nucleotides match TRBD1. Trimming took 3 bases from V and 8 from J; bases not matched to a gene: 7. The CDR3 runs to 14 residues. In germline, CDR1 is KGHSH, CDR2 LQKENI. In DNA, the CDR3 is TGTGCCAGCTCACCCCGGGACAGGGATGGAGAAGCTTTCTTT. Its protein product is CASSPRDRDGEAFF.

The table lists this clone with a few counts. The chain joins TRBV9 to TRBJ2-1; 7 bases align to TRBD1. Germline loops: CDR1 SGDLS, CDR2 YYNGEE. The CDR3 loop spans 15 amino acids. Trimming at V came to 0 bases and at J to 0 bases, leaving 0 bases not matched to a gene. The CDR3 DNA reads as TGTGCCAGCAGCGTAGGGGACAGCTCCTACAATGAGCAGTTCTTC. This translates into CASSVGDSSYNEQFF.

This clone was counted between two and nine times. The chain joins TRBV11-3 to TRBJ1-1; 7 bases are a match to TRBD1. The junction had 4 bases not matched to a gene; V was cut back by 1 base and J by 8 bases. Germline V gene lookup returns CDR1 SGHNT and CDR2 YENEEA. The CDR3 has 13 residues. This CDR3 reads CASSLVQGTEAFF. For the CDR3, the DNA is TGTGCCAGCAGCTTAGTACAGGGGACCGAAGCTTTCTTT.

The chain couples TRBV20-1 to TRBJ1-1; tentative D call: TRBD1 (5 bases). The V end lost 6 bases, the J end lost 7 bases, and 12 bases lay between the germline ends. Germline lookup yields CDR1 DFQATT and CDR2 SNEGSKA (reference sequence). This CDR3 is 11 amino acids long. The CDR3 DNA reads as TGCAGTGCGGACATGGAGGGTGAAGCTTTCTTT. Amino acids: CSADMEGEAFF.

The rearrangement uses TRBV19 and TRBJ1-2; possibly TRBD1 for D (6 bases). The CDR3 runs 16 residues. Trimming took 10 bases from V and 0 from J, leaving 21 bases between them. CDR1 is LNHDA, CDR2 SQIVND, per germline (reference sequence). CDR3 protein: CATNLGARDANYGYTF. In nucleotides, the CDR3 is TGTGCCACTAACCTGGGGGCCAGGGATGCTAACTATGGCTACACCTTC. The full variable domain, rest sourced from reference TRBV19 and TRBJ1-2, is DGGITQSPKYLFRKEGQNVTLSCEQNLNHDAMYWYRQDPGQGLRLIYYSQIVNDFQKGDIAEGYSVSREKKESFPLTVTSAQKNPTAFYLCATNLGARDANYGYTFGSGTRLTVV.

This clone was seen a single time. The gene calls are TRBV19 and TRBJ1-1, with 7 bases identical to TRBD1. CDR3 length: 13 residues. Germline-derived CDR1 and CDR2 are LNHDA and SQIVND (reference sequence). V shed 8 bases and J 3 bases; nucleotides not matched to a gene: 6. CDR3: CASSNTGDTEAFF. The CDR3 region has the DNA TGTGCCAGTTCCAATACAGGGGACACTGAAGCTTTCTTT.

The DNA of the CDR3 is TGTGCCATCAGGGCAGGGGGGACCACAGATACGCAGTATTTT. Its translation is CAIRAGGTTDTQYF. The chain employs TRBV10-3 and TRBJ2-3; D possibly corresponds to TRBD1 (7 bases). Germline V lookup: CDR1 ENHRY, CDR2 SYGVKD. The V gene lost 6 bases and the J gene lost 2 bases, with 12 bases spanning the gap. The CDR3 has 14 amino acids.

V usage is TRBV30 and J usage is TRBJ1-2; possible D gene TRBD1, 5 bases. The CDR3 totals 12 residues. Trimming pared 2 bases from V and 7 bases from J, leaving 11 bases between. CDR1 and CDR2 (germline): GTSNPN, SVGIG (reference sequence). CDR3 in DNA: TGTGCCTGGAGTAACGGGGGTTCTGGCTACACCTTC. This encodes CAWSNGGSGYTF.

The gene calls are TRBV4-1 and TRBJ1-6; D is ambiguous. Between the trimmed V and J ends, which lost 1 base and 5 bases, there was a span of 3 bases. Germline V gene sequence: CDR1 MGHRA, CDR2 YSYEKL. This CDR3 spans 13 amino acids. The CDR3 loop is CASSQVNNSPLHF. In DNA, the CDR3 is TGCGCCAGCAGCCAAGTCAATAATTCACCCCTCCACTTT.

V is TRBV4-2 and J is TRBJ2-1, with 15 bases lining up with TRBD2. J was trimmed by 9 bases and V by 4 bases; bases with no gene match: 7. Per the germline V gene, CDR1 is LGHNA and CDR2 is YNFKEQ. CDR3 length: 16 amino acids. The CDR3 DNA follows: TGTGCCAGCAGCCCAGCCGGACTAGCGGGGGGGCGTGAGCAGTTCTTC. Encoded protein: CASSPAGLAGGREQFF.

This clone has a single count. The V and J genes are TRBV5-1 and TRBJ1-5; weak D call: TRBD1 (5 bases). The CDR3 totals 16 residues. V was cut by 3 bases and J by 4 bases, with 17 bases left in between. Germline V gene sequence: CDR1 SGHRS, CDR2 YFSETQ. CDR3: CASSSGATDGNQPQHF. In nucleotides, the CDR3 is TGCGCCAGCAGCTCCGGCGCGACAGATGGGAATCAGCCCCAGCATTTT.

The chain links TRBV5-6 to TRBJ2-3; no firm D call. The length of the CDR3 is 15 residues. The germline V gene encodes CDR1 SGHDT and CDR2 YYEEEE. V dropped 2 bases and J dropped 4 bases, with 14 bases sitting between them. CDR3 residues: CASSFMALEADTQYF. CDR3 nucleotides: TGTGCCAGCAGCTTTATGGCCTTAGAGGCAGATACGCAGTATTTT. Full variable domain (outside the CDR3, taken from reference TRBV5-6 and TRBJ2-3): DAGVTQSPTHLIKTRGQQVTLRCSPKSGHDTVSWYQQALGQGPQFIFQYYEEEERQRGNFPDRFSGHQFPNYSSELNVNALLLGDSALYLCASSFMALEADTQYFGPGTRLTVL.

This clone has only a few counts. The V call is TRBV24-1, the J call TRBJ2-1; 11 nucleotides agree with TRBD1. V shed 7 bases and J 8 bases; nucleotides not matched to a gene: 9. This CDR3 has 15 amino acids. Germline-derived CDR1 and CDR2 are KGHDR and SFDVKD. The CDR3 here is CATRPRDRGSDEQFF. CDR3 sequence (DNA): TGTGCCACCAGGCCCCGGGACAGGGGGTCGGATGAGCAGTTCTTC.

The V and J genes are TRBV5-1 and TRBJ1-2; D perhaps matches TRBD1 (5 bases). The V gene's germline CDR1 is SGHRS and CDR2 YFSETQ. The CDR3 extends over 15 amino acids. V lost 0 bases and J 7 bases, leaving 16 bases between the germline ends. The CDR3 DNA sequence: TGCGCCAGCAGCTTGGGTCCGGGGGAGGACGGTGGCTACACCTTC. It codes for CASSLGPGEDGGYTF.

In its sample, this clone was seen once. The chain joins TRBV6-6 to TRBJ1-5; a possible D gene is TRBD1 (6 bases). Per the germline V gene, CDR1 is MNHNY and CDR2 is SVGAGI (reference sequence). CDR3 length: 13 amino acids. V gave up 6 bases and J gave up 7 bases, with 13 bases separating them. This CDR3 reads CASSSQGKQPQHF. As DNA, the CDR3 is TGTGCCAGCAGCTCTCAGGGGAAGCAGCCCCAGCATTTT.

The chain combines TRBV7-9 with TRBJ2-1; the D gene is possibly TRBD1 (5 bases). The CDR3 has 14 residues. V was cut by 5 bases and J by 8 bases, with 16 bases left in between. Germline-derived CDR1 and CDR2 are SEHNR and FQNEAQ (reference sequence). The CDR3 loop is CASSLTPRGDEQFF. CDR3 sequence (DNA): TGTGCCAGCAGCCTAACACCAAGGGGCGATGAGCAGTTCTTC. Combining the CDR3 with reference TRBV7-9 and TRBJ2-1 gives the whole variable domain DTGVSQNPRHKITKRGQNVTFRCDPISEHNRLYWYRQTLGQGPEFLTYFQNEAQLEKSRLLSDRFSAERPKGSFSTLEIQRTEQGDSAMYLCASSLTPRGDEQFFGPGTRLTVL.

Regarding this clone: At one end the junction does not follow the germline gene, possibly because of a read error. The chain joins TRBV11-2 to TRBJ1-2, with 7 bases fitting TRBD1. Germline values: CDR1 SGHAT, CDR2 FQNNGV. The CDR3 covers 13 residues. The CDR3 spells CASSLDRVLGYTF. The CDR3 DNA follows: TGTGCCAGCAGCCTAGACAGGGTACTGGGCTACACCTTC.

V usage is TRBV14 and J usage is TRBJ1-2, with D possibly TRBD1 on 5 matching bases. Germline CDR1 and CDR2: SGHDN and FVKESK. Trimming stripped 0 bases from V and 5 bases from J, with 22 bases between. The CDR3 consists of 18 residues. The CDR3 loop reads CASSQEGQWLPGRYGYTF. CDR3 bases: TGTGCCAGCAGCCAAGAGGGGCAGTGGTTACCCGGGCGGTATGGCTACACCTTC.

The chain uses TRBV2 and TRBJ1-5, with D maybe TRBD1 (6 bases). The germline CDR1 and CDR2 sequences are SNHLY and FYNNEI. V was pared by 3 bases and J by 4 bases, with 13 bases between. The CDR3 is 15 residues long. The CDR3 DNA is TGTGCCAGCAGTGATAGGACAGAAATTAATCAGCCCCAGCATTTT. Amino acids: CASSDRTEINQPQHF.